Listed below are T cell receptor beta chains from one sample, sequenced in a study of blood T cell repertoires in COVID-19. Profiled with immunoSEQ multiplex PCR; TCRdb holds only in-frame clones, not every one. The data hold about 73,000 clones, with 80% to 85% observed a single time. Sequences were obtained from peripheral blood. The receptors were sampled from a man of 80 years or more with active or convalescent COVID-19. The CDR3 runs from the conserved cysteine through the conserved F or W. A D gene is named only where the DNA matches it firmly. Clone size, where shown, is once, few, many, or a class for clones that have expanded.

V gene	clone size	J gene	D gene	CDR3 protein	CDR3 DNA
TRBV6-5	NA	TRBJ2-7	NA	CASSYSTGTPPYYF	TGTGCCAGCAGTTACTCGACCGGGACACCGCCTTATTACTTC
TRBV6-4	once	TRBJ1-3	NA	CASSDSRVSGNTIYF	TGTGCCAGCAGTGACTCTAGAGTCTCTGGAAACACCATATATTTT
TRBV27	NA	TRBJ2-2	TRBD2	CASSFRLAGETGELFF	TGTGCCAGCAGTTTCCGACTAGCGGGAGAGACCGGGGAGCTGTTTTTT
TRBV5-1	once	TRBJ2-1	NA	CASSTGDSKKGEQFF	TGCGCCAGCAGCACCGGAGACAGTAAAAAAGGTGAGCAGTTCTTC
TRBV6-2/TRBV6-3	NA	TRBJ2-7	TRBD1	CASSLSPGQGEKYF	TGTGCCAGCAGTTTAAGCCCCGGACAGGGTGAGAAGTACTTC
TRBV6-6	NA	TRBJ2-7	NA	CASSYRRYEQYF	TGTGCCAGCAGTTACCGGAGATACGAGCAGTACTTC
TRBV18	once	TRBJ1-5	TRBD1	CASSPRQGNQPQHF	TGTGCCAGCTCACCCCGACAGGGGAATCAGCCCCAGCATTTT
TRBV6-1	NA	TRBJ2-1	TRBD2	CASSEALGAGAAYNEQFF	TGTGCCAGCAGTGAAGCGCTCGGAGCGGGGGCCGCCTACAATGAGCAGTTCTTC
TRBV9	NA	TRBJ1-3	NA	CASSWAGGTGNTIYF	TGTGCCAGCAGCTGGGCGGGGGGGACCGGAAACACCATATATTTT
TRBV19	few	TRBJ1-6	TRBD1	CASKTGGDSPLHF	TGTGCCAGTAAAACAGGGGGGGATTCACCCCTCCACTTT
TRBV28	NA	TRBJ1-5	NA	CASRPGGNQPQHF	TGTGCCAGCAGGCCCGGAGGAAATCAGCCCCAGCATTTT
TRBV5-4	NA	TRBJ2-2	NA	CASSLARGAHTGELFF	TGTGCCAGCAGCTTGGCCCGGGGGGCCCACACCGGGGAGCTGTTTTTT
TRBV5-1	NA	TRBJ2-7	NA	CASSLSPTYEQYF	TGCGCCAGCAGCTTGAGCCCGACCTACGAGCAGTACTTC
TRBV9	NA	TRBJ1-2	TRBD1	CASSVGQGFGYTF	TGTGCCAGCAGCGTAGGACAGGGGTTTGGCTACACCTTC
TRBV7-6	NA	TRBJ2-1	NA	CASSLGRSGNEQFF	TGTGCCAGCAGCTTAGGAAGGTCCGGGAATGAGCAGTTCTTC
TRBV5-1	NA	TRBJ2-7	NA	CASSLGSVSYEQYF	TGCGCCAGCAGCTTGGGATCAGTTTCCTACGAGCAGTACTTC
TRBV29-1	NA	TRBJ1-5	NA	CSVEGSGNQPQHF	TGCAGCGTTGAGGGGAGCGGCAATCAGCCCCAGCATTTT
TRBV6-6	NA	TRBJ1-5	NA	CASKGIEEVQPQHF	TGTGCCAGCAAAGGAATTGAGGAGGTCCAGCCCCAGCATTTT
TRBV6-5	NA	TRBJ2-7	NA	CASSYGGGPYEQYF	TGTGCCAGCAGTTATGGGGGGGGCCCCTACGAGCAGTACTTC
TRBV5-4	NA	TRBJ2-7	NA	CASSVPGTGEQYF	TGTGCCAGCAGCGTTCCCGGAACGGGCGAGCAGTACTTC
TRBV11-2	NA	TRBJ2-1	NA	CASSRLGSSYNEQFF	TGTGCCAGCAGCCGCCTGGGGAGCTCCTACAATGAGCAGTTCTTC
TRBV5-1	NA	TRBJ1-2	NA	CASSSTAQGGYTF	TGCGCCAGCAGTTCGACAGCTCAGGGGGGCTACACCTTC
TRBV10-3	NA	TRBJ2-7	NA	CAISESRQTPYEQYF	TGTGCCATCAGTGAGTCCCGACAGACCCCCTACGAGCAGTACTTC
TRBV6-5	NA	TRBJ1-5	NA	CASSYLPGVINQPQHF	TGTGCCAGCAGTTACCTCCCGGGAGTCATCAATCAGCCCCAGCATTTT
TRBV6-5	NA	TRBJ2-5	TRBD2	CASSSLAPETQYF	TGTGCCAGCAGTTCACTAGCGCCAGAGACCCAGTACTTC
TRBV6-5	NA	TRBJ2-7	TRBD2	CASSYEAGDYEQYF	TGTGCCAGCAGTTACGAAGCGGGAGACTACGAGCAGTACTTC
TRBV5-1	NA	TRBJ1-4	TRBD1	CASSLSGTGGEKLFF	TGCGCCAGCAGCTTATCCGGGACAGGCGGCGAAAAACTGTTTTTT
TRBV5-4	NA	TRBJ1-6	NA	CASSSTGGTPPPSPLHF	TGTGCCAGCAGCTCCACTGGCGGGACGCCTCCTCCCTCACCCCTCCACTTT
TRBV11-3	few	TRBJ2-7	TRBD2	CAIQLAVGLEQYF	TGTGCCATCCAACTAGCGGTCGGACTCGAGCAGTACTTC
TRBV5-4	NA	TRBJ2-1	TRBD2	CASSLATSGHYNEQFF	TGTGCCAGCAGCTTGGCGACTAGCGGCCATTACAATGAGCAGTTCTTC
TRBV29-1	NA	TRBJ1-4	TRBD1	CSGENRGRTNEKLFF	TGCAGCGGGGAAAACAGGGGGCGAACTAATGAAAAACTGTTTTTT
TRBV3-1/TRBV3-2	NA	TRBJ2-7	TRBD2	CASSPTSGGAGEQYF	TGTGCCAGCAGCCCAACTAGCGGGGGGGCCGGGGAGCAGTACTTC
TRBV3-1/TRBV3-2	NA	TRBJ2-1	NA	CASSQETSPYNEQFF	TGTGCCAGCAGCCAAGAAACTAGCCCTTACAATGAGCAGTTCTTC
TRBV14	NA	TRBJ2-7	TRBD2	CASSQERSGSGEQYF	TGTGCCAGCAGCCAAGAACGTAGCGGGAGTGGTGAGCAGTACTTC
TRBV19	NA	TRBJ1-6	TRBD1	CASSPRQGSSYNSPLHF	TGTGCCAGTAGTCCTCGACAGGGGAGCTCCTATAATTCACCCCTCCACTTT
TRBV6-2/TRBV6-3	NA	TRBJ2-6	NA	CASSSTGSSGANVLTF	TGTGCCAGCAGTTCGACAGGTAGCTCTGGGGCCAACGTCCTGACTTTC
TRBV5-1	NA	TRBJ2-5	TRBD2	CASSFGTSGGPRKQETQYF	TGCGCCAGCAGCTTCGGGACTAGCGGGGGCCCGAGAAAGCAAGAGACCCAGTACTTC
TRBV5-1	NA	TRBJ2-1	NA	CASSLGGQLFNEQFF	TGCGCCAGCAGCCTGGGGGGACAGCTCTTCAATGAGCAGTTCTTC
TRBV3-1/TRBV3-2	NA	TRBJ2-2	TRBD2	CASNSAGGPGELFF	TGTGCCAGCAATTCAGCGGGGGGGCCCGGGGAGCTGTTTTTT
TRBV2	NA	TRBJ1-4	NA	CASSKDQGATNEKLFF	TGTGCCAGCAGTAAAGACCAGGGTGCAACTAATGAAAAACTGTTTTTT
TRBV11-2	few	TRBJ2-5	NA	CASSLPGRYQETQYF	TGTGCCAGCAGCCTACCAGGCCGATACCAAGAGACCCAGTACTTC
TRBV5-4	NA	TRBJ1-4	TRBD1	CASSARQGAQYEKLFF	TGTGCCAGCAGCGCGAGACAGGGGGCGCAGTATGAAAAACTGTTTTTT
TRBV30	once	TRBJ2-2	TRBD2	CAWMLAGDTGELFF	TGTGCCTGGATGCTAGCGGGAGACACCGGGGAGCTGTTTTTT
TRBV5-1	NA	TRBJ2-1	NA	CASSFSGGREQFF	TGCGCCAGCAGCTTTTCCGGCGGGCGGGAGCAGTTCTTC
TRBV28	NA	TRBJ2-5	TRBD2	CASSLGTSGFQETQYF	TGTGCCAGCAGTTTAGGGACTAGCGGGTTTCAAGAGACCCAGTACTTC
TRBV4-3	NA	TRBJ1-6	NA	CASSQDLAGAGSPLHF	TGCGCCAGCAGCCAAGATCTCGCGGGGGCTGGTTCACCCCTCCACTTT
TRBV6-2/TRBV6-3	NA	TRBJ2-1	NA	CASSYSNRRNEQFF	TGTGCCAGCAGTTACTCGAACAGGCGTAATGAGCAGTTCTTC
TRBV5-1	few	TRBJ1-5	TRBD1	CASSPGQDFNQPQHF	TGCGCCAGCAGCCCCGGACAGGATTTCAATCAGCCCCAGCATTTT
TRBV3-1/TRBV3-2	few	TRBJ1-6	TRBD1	CASSQGQDRVFSPLHF	TGTGCCAGCAGCCAAGGACAGGACAGGGTATTTTCACCCCTCCACTTT
TRBV28	NA	TRBJ2-5	NA	CASSLRSETQYF	TGTGCCAGCAGTTTACGTTCGGAGACCCAGTACTTC
TRBV7-8	NA	TRBJ1-6	NA	CASSLGQGYNSPLHF	TGTGCCAGCAGCTTAGGCCAGGGTTATAATTCACCCCTCCACTTT
TRBV2	NA	TRBJ2-1	TRBD2	CASRGLAGGREYNEQFF	TGTGCCAGCAGGGGACTAGCGGGGGGAAGGGAGTACAATGAGCAGTTCTTC
TRBV6-6	NA	TRBJ2-5	NA	CASSWRRQETQYF	TGTGCCAGCAGTTGGCGCAGGCAAGAGACCCAGTACTTC
TRBV7-2	NA	TRBJ2-5	TRBD1	CASSPGQNFQETQYF	TGTGCCAGCAGCCCGGGACAGAACTTTCAAGAGACCCAGTACTTC
TRBV7-6	once	TRBJ1-3	TRBD1	CASSSGTGRSGNTIYF	TGTGCCAGCAGCTCCGGGACAGGTCGCTCTGGAAACACCATATATTTT
TRBV30	NA	TRBJ2-3	NA	CAWSPAWTATSTDTQYF	TGTGCCTGGAGTCCCGCCTGGACTGCAACTAGCACAGATACGCAGTATTTT
TRBV6-5	NA	TRBJ1-3	NA	CASRKTGLSGNTIYF	TGTGCCAGCAGGAAAACAGGGCTCTCTGGAAACACCATATATTTT
TRBV28	NA	TRBJ2-2	NA	CASSPRGENTGELFF	TGTGCCAGCAGTCCGCGGGGAGAGAACACCGGGGAGCTGTTTTTT
TRBV5-1	NA	TRBJ2-3	TRBD1	CASSSRLGDRLTDTQYF	TGCGCCAGCAGCTCTAGGTTAGGGGACAGGCTCACAGATACGCAGTATTTT
TRBV5-3	NA	TRBJ1-2	TRBD1	CARSPHRGGGYGYTF	TGTGCCAGAAGCCCCCACCGAGGGGGCGGCTATGGCTACACCTTC